This T cell receptor (beta chain) was documented in a study of molecular identifiers for immune sequencing clone quantification. The CDR3 consists of 15 residues. Trimming took off 1 base at V and 2 bases at J, with 12 bases between the two ends. Germline values: CDR1 SGHVS, CDR2 FNYEAQ. Study-wide findings and caveats: Highly expanded clone sizes could be underestimated by identical TCR molecules that share a barcode.

Previously described methods and listed TCR primers were used for bulk TCR libraries. TCRdb independently ran MiXCR on the PCR reads; one entry per CDR3 protein. The sample contains hundreds of thousands of distinct CDR3 sequences, over 20% of which appear only once. Sorted naive CD8 T cells, roughly 17,000 to 1,100,000, were sequenced from 10%, 30% or 50% RNA. The table lists this clonotype with a few counts. Its antigen is not known. The genes are TRBV7-6 and TRBJ2-7; weak D call: TRBD2 (5 bases). Material: naive CD8+ T cells from blood, with Jurkat cell RNA spiked in. Stated subset: FACS-sorted CD8+CD4-CCR7+CD45RA+ naive T cells. This clonotype was obtained from a human donor in good health. Some libraries in this study had Jurkat cell RNA spiked in. In DNA form, the CDR3 reads TGTGCCAGCAGCTTAGAGGCAGAGGGAGCCTACGAGCAGTACTTC. Protein product: CASSLEAEGAYEQYF.